This T cell receptor (beta chain) was identified during a study of blood T cell repertoires in COVID-19. On the study more broadly: Material from acute and convalescent COVID-19 was sourced from the United States, Italy and Spain. T cells, B-cell-depleted T cells, or PBMCs supplied cDNA or gDNA.

In the study's own analysis: Reference gene primer amplification yielded estimated nucleated cell counts. The method was immunoSEQ multiplex PCR; TCRdb's version includes in-frame clones alone and lacks a portion of them. V, J and clone size are taken as reported in that table, and D and trimming were inferred from the DNA itself. In the table there are 35,000 to 50,000 clones, about 90% of which are singletons. Germline values: CDR1 MGHRA, CDR2 YSYEKL. The CDR3 runs to 15 residues. V was trimmed by 4 bases and J by 5 bases, leaving 18 bases between them. The TCR comes from a young woman in a cohort sampled during active COVID-19. The sample taken for sequencing was peripheral blood. The chain has TRBV4-1 and TRBJ2-7; tentative D call: TRBD2 (5 bases). Here the CDR3 reads CASSPLEFTRDEQYF. CDR3 DNA sequence: TGCGCCAGCAGCCCTCTCGAGTTCACGCGGGACGAGCAGTACTTC.